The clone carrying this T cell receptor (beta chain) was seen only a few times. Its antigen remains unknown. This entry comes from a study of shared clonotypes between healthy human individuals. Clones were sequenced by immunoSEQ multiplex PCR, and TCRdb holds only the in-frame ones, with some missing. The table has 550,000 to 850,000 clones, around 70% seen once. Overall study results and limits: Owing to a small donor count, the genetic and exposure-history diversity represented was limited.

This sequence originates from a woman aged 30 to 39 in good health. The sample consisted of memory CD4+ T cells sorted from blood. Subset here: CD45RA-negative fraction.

The CDR3 DNA reads TGTGCCAGCAGCTTCAAAGGGAGCTCTGGAAACACCATATATTTT. It specifies CASSFKGSSGNTIYF. The chain combines TRBV5-6 with TRBJ1-3; no clear D. CDR3 size: 15 residues. CDR1 and CDR2 (germline): SGHDT, YYEEEE. V was shortened by 2 bases and J by 0 bases, with 9 bases between the two germline ends.